The 8 T cell receptor beta chains given below trace back to one sample, sequenced in a study of monozygotic twins with inflammatory bowel disease. One entry per CDR3 protein, without DNA, is what TCRdb gives after re-calling the 5' RACE reads. Recorded for this sample: approximately 400,000 distinct CDR3 sequences. The material sequenced was blood. Receptors were obtained from a human donor with ulcerative colitis or Crohn's disease, or a healthy co-twin of an affected twin (not recorded which).

The genes are TRBV20-1 and TRBJ1-1; TCRdb picks TRBD1, but there is no DNA to check that call. CDR1 is DFQATT, CDR2 SNEGSKA, per germline (reference sequence). The CDR3 totals 15 residues. This CDR3 is CSARDPLGQGEKAFF.

The chain combines TRBV20-1 with TRBJ2-3. CDR1 and CDR2 (germline): DFQATT, SNEGSKA (reference sequence). This CDR3 has 11 residues. This chain's CDR3 is CSARTSDTQYF.

CDR3 region: CASSRGLLETQYF. The gene calls are TRBV4-1 and TRBJ2-5; TCRdb names TRBD2, which stays unverified in the absence of DNA. Per the germline V gene, CDR1 is MGHRA and CDR2 is YSYEKL. This CDR3 has 13 amino acids.

This rearrangement joins TRBV6-6 to TRBJ1-1. The CDR3 is 13 residues long. Germline V gene data show CDR1 as MNHNY and CDR2 as SVGAGI (reference sequence). The CDR3 protein is CASKGYLNTEAFF.

J is TRBJ1-6 and V is TRBV5-1. The germline V gene has CDR1 SGHRS and CDR2 YFSETQ. There are 17 residues in the CDR3. CDR3 protein: CASSTGRADRTNSPLHF.

The chain couples TRBV13 to TRBJ2-7; TCRdb calls TRBD2, which cannot be checked without DNA. This CDR3 is built from 16 residues. Germline assignment: CDR1 PRHDT and CDR2 FYEKMQ (reference sequence). CDR3 amino acids: CASSQWGLAAYYEQYF. The entire variable domain, with the rest obtained from reference TRBV13 and TRBJ2-7, is as follows: AAGVIQSPRHLIKEKRETATLKCYPIPRHDTVYWYQQGPGQDPQFLISFYEKMQSDKGSIPDRFSAQQFSDYHSELNMSSLELGDSALYFCASSQWGLAAYYEQYFGPGTRLTVT.

This chain connects TRBV6-2 or TRBV6-3 to TRBJ2-7; the TCRdb D gene call, TRBD2, has no DNA to confirm it. The CDR3 totals 13 residues. Germline V gene data show CDR1 as MNHEY and CDR2 as SVGEGT. The CDR3 sequence is CASIAGFSYEQYF.

The V call is TRBV2, the J call TRBJ1-4. CDR3 length: 16 amino acids. Per the germline V gene, CDR1 is SNHLY and CDR2 is FYNNEI. The CDR3 spells CASSEVYGGVGEKLFF.